Shown below are 18 T cell receptor beta chains from a single sample sequenced in a study of blood T cells in healthy people across ages. A sample-barcoded 5' primer and a J-beta primer mix were used in a second PCR of roughly 6 to 11 cycles. TCRdb re-derived calls from the 5' RACE reads in MiXCR, one entry per CDR3 protein. The sample shows about 730,000 distinct CDR3 sequences, roughly 43% of them seen only once. The source material was blood. These receptors originate from an older woman in good health.

With regard to this clonotype: With a much larger clone just one base away, this may be a read error. The CDR3 region is CASSLWDNYGYTF. The CDR3 DNA reads TGCGCCAGCAGCTTGTGGGACAACTATGGCTACACCTTC. V and J are TRBV5-1 and TRBJ1-2; TRBD1 might be the D (5 bases). With 1 base removed from V and 2 bases from J, the gap between germline ends came to 6 bases. CDR3 length: 13 residues. From germline, CDR1 is SGHRS and CDR2 YFSETQ. The full variable domain, with the rest looked up from reference TRBV5-1 and TRBJ1-2, is KAGVTQTPRYLIKTRGQQVTLSCSPISGHRSVSWYQQTPGQGLQFLFEYFSETQRNKGNFPGRFSGRQFSNSRSEMNVSTLELGDSALYLCASSLWDNYGYTFGSGTRLTVV.

The chain combines TRBV5-1 with TRBJ2-7; no reliable D call. The germline V and J ends were trimmed by 0 bases and 0 bases, with 10 bases remaining between them. The CDR3 loop spans 15 amino acids. CDR1 is SGHRS, CDR2 YFSETQ, per germline. CDR3 in DNA: TGCGCCAGCAGCTTGGATTCGGTAAGCTCCTACGAGCAGTACTTC. It specifies CASSLDSVSSYEQYF.

This clonotype was counted a few times. This CDR3 is CASSLGTGGGYGYTF. The CDR3, as DNA: TGTGCCAGCAGCCTCGGGACAGGGGGCGGCTATGGCTACACCTTC. The V and J genes are TRBV4-2 and TRBJ1-2; 12 bases map to TRBD1. This CDR3 spans 15 amino acids. The germline V gene encodes CDR1 LGHNA and CDR2 YNFKEQ. J gave up 4 bases and V 4 bases, and 4 bases lay outside the gene matches.

This clonotype was seen many times. This chain uses TRBV6-5 with TRBJ2-7; 11 bases align to TRBD1. The CDR3 has 15 residues. The V segment lost 1 base and the J segment 3 bases; nucleotides outside the gene matches: 2. Germline V CDR1 and CDR2: MNHEY, SVGAGI. CDR3 region: CASSYLGTGGYEQYF. The CDR3 bases are TGTGCCAGCAGTTACTTGGGGACAGGGGGCTACGAGCAGTACTTC.

This clonotype was counted only a few times. The chain combines TRBV28 with TRBJ2-7; D perhaps matches TRBD2 (5 bases). This CDR3 spans 14 amino acids. Trimming shortened V by 7 bases and J by 7 bases, and 20 bases separated the two germline ends. CDR1 and CDR2 from the germline V gene are MDHEN and SYDVKM. The chain's CDR3 is CASTPRIPGSEQYF. DNA for the CDR3: TGTGCCAGCACTCCTCGGATCCCGGGGTCTGAGCAGTACTTC.

The chain is built from TRBV28 and TRBJ2-5, with D perhaps TRBD2 (7 bases). Trimming took off 7 bases at V and 5 bases at J, with 14 bases between the two ends. Germline values: CDR1 MDHEN, CDR2 SYDVKM. The CDR3 has 13 amino acids. The CDR3 region has the DNA TGTGCCAGCAATTGTGAGGGGGGGGAGACCCAGTACTTC. This encodes CASNCEGGETQYF.

This clonotype was detected a few times. This chain uses TRBV7-9 with TRBJ1-2; weak D call: TRBD1 (6 bases). V was clipped by 5 bases and J by 4 bases, with 14 bases between them. This CDR3 contains 14 residues. CDR1 SEHNR and CDR2 FQNEAQ come from the germline V gene (reference sequence). The CDR3 DNA reads as TGTGCCAGCAGCGCCTCGACAGGTTCCTATGGCTACACCTTC. Translation: CASSASTGSYGYTF.

In this sample, this clonotype turned up a few times. The CDR3 DNA reads as TGTGCCACCAGTGATTACTACGAGCAGTACTTC. Translated: CATSDYYEQYF. The V and J genes are TRBV24-1 and TRBJ2-7; D is ambiguous. Germline V gene lookup returns CDR1 KGHDR and CDR2 SFDVKD. Trimming shortened V by 2 bases and J by 3 bases, and 1 base separated the two germline ends. This CDR3 is 11 amino acids long.

The J gene is TRBJ2-7, the V gene TRBV7-2, with 9 bases matching TRBD2. The tail of the sequence fits TRBJ2-1 better, so the J call may be wrong. This CDR3 comprises 15 residues. Germline V lookup: CDR1 SGHTA, CDR2 FQGNSA. The CDR3 loop is CASSLDAGGPGEQFF. The CDR3 DNA is TGTGCCAGCAGCTTAGATGCGGGGGGGCCAGGTGAGCAGTTCTTC.

The chain joins TRBV5-1 to TRBJ2-7, with a tentative D call TRBD2 (6 bases). The CDR3 runs 16 residues. Trimming cost V 1 base and J 0 bases, with 14 bases left between them. Germline V CDR1 and CDR2: SGHRS, YFSETQ. CDR3 in amino acids: CASSLSTGVNSYEQYF. CDR3 nucleotide sequence: TGCGCCAGCAGCTTGTCGACGGGGGTGAACTCCTACGAGCAGTACTTC.

J is TRBJ2-1 and V is TRBV6-1; 9 positions agree with TRBD1. CDR3 length: 14 amino acids. Germline lookup yields CDR1 MNHNS and CDR2 SASEGT. The V segment lost 7 bases and the J segment 9 bases; nucleotides outside the gene matches: 10. The CDR3 region has the DNA TGTGCCAGCAACCTCCGACAGGGGGGCACTGAGCAGTTCTTC. This codes for CASNLRQGGTEQFF.

The V and J genes are TRBV12-3 or TRBV12-4 and TRBJ2-5; tentatively, D is TRBD1 (6 bases). The assigned J gene may be wrong: the sequence end matches TRBJ2-7 better. CDR3 length equals 14 residues. DNA for the CDR3: TGTGCCAGCAGACAGACAGGAGCCCGCGACGAGCAGTACTTC. As protein: CASRQTGARDEQYF.

The rearrangement joins TRBV20-1 to TRBJ1-2, with D possibly matching TRBD1 (5 bases). With 6 bases removed from V and 6 bases from J, the gap between germline ends came to 11 bases. The germline CDR1 and CDR2 sequences are DFQATT and SNEGSKA (reference sequence). The CDR3 contains 11 residues. The CDR3, as DNA: TGCAGTGCCCGCGGGGGACATGGCTACACCTTC. Protein: CSARGGHGYTF.

The rearrangement links TRBV30 to TRBJ1-2; D not certain. The V end was cut by 0 bases, the J end by 4 bases, with 9 bases between. CDR3 length: 13 amino acids. Germline CDR1 GTSNPN, CDR2 SVGIG (reference sequence). DNA of the CDR3: TGTGCCTGGAGTGTAGCCGGCTCCTATGGCTACACCTTC. It codes for CAWSVAGSYGYTF.

The V call is TRBV6-5, the J call TRBJ1-1; 10 bases are a match to TRBD1. CDR1 and CDR2 from the germline V gene are MNHEY and SVGAGI. Trimming cost V 2 bases and J 11 bases; bases outside gene matches: 8. This CDR3 is 14 amino acids long. CDR3 nucleotide sequence: TGTGCCAGCAGTTACGGGGACAGGGGAGGAGGGGCTTTCTTT. It translates to CASSYGDRGGGAFF.

A few counts support this clonotype. The V gene is TRBV29-1, the J gene TRBJ2-5; 7 bases align to TRBD2. The end of the DNA aligns better with TRBJ2-7, so the J call may be wrong. Germline loops: CDR1 SQVTM, CDR2 ANQGSEA. This CDR3 is 16 amino acids long. The DNA for the CDR3 is TGCAGCGTTGAGGAAAGTGGTCGGGGGGTTAGTGGCGAGCAGTACTTC. It is translated as CSVEESGRGVSGEQYF.

This clonotype has a count of ten or more. The CDR3 here is CASSVSPGSYEQYF. CDR3 DNA sequence: TGTGCCAGCAGCGTGAGCCCCGGCTCCTACGAGCAGTACTTC. The chain has TRBV9 and TRBJ2-7; D remains ambiguous. The CDR3 runs 14 residues. The germline V gene has CDR1 SGDLS and CDR2 YYNGEE. The ends were cut back, 2 bases at V and 0 bases at J, with 9 bases in the middle.

CDR3 amino acids: CASSSLQLRGEKLFF. The CDR3 region has the DNA TGTGCCAGCAGCTCGTTACAGCTAAGGGGTGAAAAACTGTTTTTT. V and J are TRBV7-2 and TRBJ1-4; possibly TRBD1 for D (5 bases). The CDR3 extends over 15 amino acids. The V end was cut by 4 bases, the J end by 7 bases, with 16 bases between. The germline V gene encodes CDR1 SGHTA and CDR2 FQGNSA.